Listed here is a single T cell receptor beta chain. Germline V gene lookup returns CDR1 MNHNY and CDR2 SVGAGI (reference sequence). This CDR3 comprises 16 residues. With 2 bases clipped from V and 3 bases from J, the junction kept 8 bases outside the gene matches. The data originate from a study of blood T cell repertoires in COVID-19. The overall study: Material from acute and convalescent COVID-19 was sourced from the United States, Italy and Spain. The analysed material was cDNA or gDNA that came from T cells, B-cell-depleted T cells, or PBMCs.

The protocol was immunoSEQ multiplex PCR, while the TCRdb copy is restricted to in-frame clones and leaves out a portion. The table has 130,000 to 150,000 clones, more than 75% seen once. This TCR was recovered from a woman between 40 and 50 years old with acute or convalescent COVID-19. Sequences were obtained from peripheral blood. The chain carries TRBV6-6 and TRBJ2-5; 8 bases map to TRBD1. CDR3 in amino acids: CASSYDLTGVKETQYF. DNA of the CDR3: TGTGCCAGCAGTTACGACCTGACAGGGGTAAAAGAGACCCAGTACTTC.